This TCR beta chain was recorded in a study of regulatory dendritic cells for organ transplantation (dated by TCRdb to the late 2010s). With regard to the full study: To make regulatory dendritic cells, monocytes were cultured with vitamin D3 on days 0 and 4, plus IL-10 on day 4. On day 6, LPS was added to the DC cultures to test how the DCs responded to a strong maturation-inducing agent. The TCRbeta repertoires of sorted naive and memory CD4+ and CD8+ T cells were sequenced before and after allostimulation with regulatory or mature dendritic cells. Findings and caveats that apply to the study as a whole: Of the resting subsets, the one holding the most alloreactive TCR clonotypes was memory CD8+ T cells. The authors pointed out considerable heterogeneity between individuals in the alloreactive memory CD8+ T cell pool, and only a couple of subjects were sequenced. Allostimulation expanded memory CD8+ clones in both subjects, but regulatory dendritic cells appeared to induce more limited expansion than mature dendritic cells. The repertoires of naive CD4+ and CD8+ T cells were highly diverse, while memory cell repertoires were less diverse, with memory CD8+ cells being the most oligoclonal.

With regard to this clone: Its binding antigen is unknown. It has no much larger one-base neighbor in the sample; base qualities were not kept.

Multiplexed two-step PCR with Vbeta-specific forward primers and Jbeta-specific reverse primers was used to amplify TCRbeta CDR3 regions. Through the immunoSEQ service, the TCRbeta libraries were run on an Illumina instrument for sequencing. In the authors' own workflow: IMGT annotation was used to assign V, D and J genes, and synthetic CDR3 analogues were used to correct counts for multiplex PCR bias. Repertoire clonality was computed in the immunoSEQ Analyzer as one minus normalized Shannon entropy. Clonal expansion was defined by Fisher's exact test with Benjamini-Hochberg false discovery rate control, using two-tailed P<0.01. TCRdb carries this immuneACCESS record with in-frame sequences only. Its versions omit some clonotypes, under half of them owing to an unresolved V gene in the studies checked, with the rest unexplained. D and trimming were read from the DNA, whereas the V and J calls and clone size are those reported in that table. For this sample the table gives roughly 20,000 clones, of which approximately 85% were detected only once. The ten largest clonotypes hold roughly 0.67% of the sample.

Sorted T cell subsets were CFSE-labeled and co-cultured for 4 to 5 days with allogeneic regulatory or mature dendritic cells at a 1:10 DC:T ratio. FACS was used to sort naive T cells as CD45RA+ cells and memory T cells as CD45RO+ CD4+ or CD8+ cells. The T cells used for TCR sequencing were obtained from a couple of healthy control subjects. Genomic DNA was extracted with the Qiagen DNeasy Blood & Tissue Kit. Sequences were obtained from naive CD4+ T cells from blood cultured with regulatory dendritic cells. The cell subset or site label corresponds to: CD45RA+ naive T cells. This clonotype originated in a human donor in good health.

The nucleotide sequence is TGTGCCAGCAGCGGAGGGACAGGGGGTCAGCCCCAGCATTTT. It translates to CASSGGTGGQPQHF. The chain was built from TRBV9 and TRBJ1-5, and 11 bases in between align with TRBD1. Trimming takes 3 bases off V and 6 bases off J; junction bases not matched to a gene: 2. Measured from the cysteine to the phenylalanine, the CDR3 is 14 residues long. Here the CDR3 DNA is all that survives: 42 bases in frame from base 1. Sequences SGDLS (CDR1) and YYNGEE (CDR2) are obtained from the germline V gene.